This section outlines one T cell receptor (beta chain) sequence together with its context. The antigen remains undetermined. This sample was taken from a study of Ad26.COV2.S vaccination and SARS-CoV-2 variants. Study background: Donor was assigned to the Ad26.COV2.S arm of trial COV1001. Study results and limitations: Non-spike TCR breadth was similar in vaccine and placebo recipients.

Repertoires were generated with immunoSEQ multiplex PCR, while TCRdb's copy carries only in-frame clones and drops some. The sample carries about 440,000 clones, 80% to 95% recorded once. Treatment: around 19 received Ad26.COV2.S at low or high dose, single or two shots; about 5 received placebo; per-sample allocation not given. Repertoires come from day 63 after the first vaccine or placebo injection. The source is a person between 18 and 65 years old who received the Ad26.COV2.S COVID-19 vaccine or a placebo. The input for sequencing was peripheral blood, taken in a trial of Ad26.COV2.S vaccine versus placebo.

The CDR3 DNA sequence: TGTGCCAGCAGCTTAAGAGCGGGAGCGTTCTACGAGCAGTACTTC. Translating it yields CASSLRAGAFYEQYF. The chain links TRBV7-2 to TRBJ2-7, with 8 bases fitting TRBD2. V lost 2 bases, J lost 3 bases, and 6 bases stayed unmatched. CDR3 length: 15 amino acids. Germline CDR1 SGHTA, CDR2 FQGNSA.